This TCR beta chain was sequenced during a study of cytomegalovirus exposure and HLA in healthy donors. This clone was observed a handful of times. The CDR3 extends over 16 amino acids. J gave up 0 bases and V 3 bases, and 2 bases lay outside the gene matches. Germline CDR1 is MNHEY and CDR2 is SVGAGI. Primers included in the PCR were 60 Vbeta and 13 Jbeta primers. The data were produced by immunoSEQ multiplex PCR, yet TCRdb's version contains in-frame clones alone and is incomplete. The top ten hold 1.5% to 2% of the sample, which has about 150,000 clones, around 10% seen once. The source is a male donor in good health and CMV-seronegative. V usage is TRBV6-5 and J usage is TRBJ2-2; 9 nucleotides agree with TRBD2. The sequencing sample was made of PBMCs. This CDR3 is CASSYPSGTNTGELFF. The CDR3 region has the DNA TGTGCCAGCAGTTATCCTAGCGGGACGAACACCGGGGAGCTGTTTTTT.